A single sample is the source of the 21 T cell receptor beta chains below, sequenced in a study of blood T cell repertoires in COVID-19 (dated by TCRdb to about 2020). The library relied on the immunoSEQ multiplex PCR assay. In its TCRdb copy, this immuneACCESS table keeps in-frame sequences only and misses some clones. Where compared with another copy, unresolved V genes explain less than half of these, and the others have no known cause. The sample table lists around 260,000 clones, 83% of them with a count of one. The ten most abundant clones make up 8% to 10% of the sample. What was sequenced was peripheral blood. Source of these receptors: a woman in her forties or fifties who had recovered from COVID-19.

The chain combines TRBV27 with TRBJ2-3; TRBD2 aligns across 9 bases. Unmatched junction bases numbered 9, after V lost 3 bases and J lost 5 bases. Germline CDR1 is MNHEY and CDR2 is SMNVEV (reference sequence). CDR3 length: 16 amino acids. DNA of the CDR3: TGTGCCAGCAGTTTGTACGGAGCTAGCGGGAAAGATACGCAGTATTTT. Translated: CASSLYGASGKDTQYF.

This chain joins TRBV18 and TRBJ2-3; 9 nucleotides agree with TRBD2. J was trimmed by 5 bases and V by 4 bases; bases with no gene match: 7. Germline lookup yields CDR1 KGHSH and CDR2 LQKENI. The CDR3 extends over 15 amino acids. The CDR3 bases are TGTGCCAGCTCACGAGTAGCGGGAGAGGGAGATACGCAGTATTTT. It specifies CASSRVAGEGDTQYF.

This clone was seen a few times. The rearrangement joins TRBV28 to TRBJ1-5; no clear D. Germline loops: CDR1 MDHEN, CDR2 SYDVKM. V was clipped by 2 bases and J by 3 bases, with 14 bases between them. The CDR3 spans 16 residues. CDR3 nucleotide sequence: TGTGCCAGCAGTTTAGGTTCGGGAGGAAACAATCAGCCCCAGCATTTT. Protein product: CASSLGSGGNNQPQHF.

The J gene is TRBJ2-4, the V gene TRBV19; TRBD1 matches at 9 bases. This CDR3 has 15 residues. CDR1 and CDR2 (germline): LNHDA, SQIVND (reference sequence). Trimming took 3 bases from V and 4 from J; bases not matched to a gene: 4. The CDR3 here is CASSIRTGAKNIQYF. The CDR3 DNA sequence: TGTGCCAGTAGTATCCGGACAGGGGCAAAAAACATTCAGTACTTC.

The J gene is TRBJ1-4, the V gene TRBV9; 8 nucleotides agree with TRBD1. The V segment lost 0 bases and the J segment 8 bases; nucleotides outside the gene matches: 9. This CDR3 contains 16 residues. CDR1 and CDR2 from the germline V gene are SGDLS and YYNGEE. The CDR3 nucleotides read TGTGCCAGCAGCGTAGCTTCCGGGACAGGCGGCGAAAAACTGTTTTTT. It encodes CASSVASGTGGEKLFF.

The CDR3 sequence is CASSRPSPGQSSYEQYF. The CDR3 DNA follows: TGTGCCAGCAGCCGCCCTTCGCCGGGACAGAGCTCCTACGAGCAGTACTTC. The chain carries TRBV7-2 and TRBJ2-7; 7 nucleotides line up with TRBD1. J lost 0 bases, V lost 5 bases, and 13 bases had no gene match. The CDR3 covers 17 residues. In germline, CDR1 is SGHTA, CDR2 FQGNSA.

V and J are TRBV3-1 (or the pseudogene TRBV3-2) and TRBJ2-1, with 12 nucleotides matching TRBD2. The CDR3 runs 16 residues. Trimming removed 1 base from V and 7 bases from J; junction bases left unmatched: 5. The V gene's germline CDR1 is LGHDT and CDR2 YNNKEL (reference sequence). The CDR3 loop reads CASSQGTSGRLNEQFF. In DNA, the CDR3 is TGTGCCAGCAGCCAAGGAACTAGCGGGAGGTTAAATGAGCAGTTCTTC.

This clone has ten or more counts. V usage is TRBV5-5 and J usage is TRBJ1-6; 7 nucleotides align to TRBD1. V was clipped by 3 bases and J by 5 bases; unmatched bases: 5. In germline, CDR1 is SGHKS, CDR2 YYEKEE (reference sequence). The CDR3 totals 15 residues. The CDR3 DNA reads TGTGCCAGCAGCTCCCCGGGACAGAATAATTCACCCCTCCACTTT. This encodes CASSSPGQNNSPLHF.

In DNA form, the CDR3 reads TGTGCCAGCAGCTTACAGGGGACCTACGAGCAGTACTTC. Amino acid sequence: CASSLQGTYEQYF. This chain links TRBV7-9 with TRBJ2-7; a weak D match, TRBD1 (6 bases). The CDR3 is 13 residues long. Deletions cut 2 bases from V and 2 bases from J, with 7 bases between. The germline gives CDR1 SEHNR, CDR2 FQNEAQ (reference sequence).

The genes are TRBV27 and TRBJ2-5; tentative D call: TRBD1 (6 bases). V shed 5 bases and J shed 2 bases, with 18 bases lying between them. The CDR3 is 16 amino acids. Per germline, CDR1 MNHEY and CDR2 SMNVEV (reference sequence). DNA for the CDR3: TGTGCCAGCAGTCCTACTTGGACAGCTGCGCAAGAGACCCAGTACTTC. Translated: CASSPTWTAAQETQYF.

This chain connects TRBV7-2 to TRBJ1-6, with 11 bases aligning to TRBD1. This CDR3 has 17 amino acids. The V and J ends lost 5 bases and 8 bases, in that order; junction bases with no gene match: 11. Germline loops: CDR1 SGHTA, CDR2 FQGNSA. The CDR3 loop reads CASSRGRTGGVDSPLHF. The DNA for the CDR3 is TGTGCCAGCAGCAGGGGGAGGACAGGGGGCGTGGATTCACCCCTCCACTTT.

As for this clone: The identical CDR3 is also encoded by other nucleotide sequences in the sample. The rearrangement links TRBV5-1 to TRBJ2-7; D uncertain. The CDR3 totals 12 residues. V was pared by 2 bases and J by 3 bases, with 6 bases between. The germline CDR1 and CDR2 sequences are SGHRS and YFSETQ. The CDR3, as DNA: TGCGCCAGCAGCTTCGGCGGCTACGAGCAGTACTTC. As protein: CASSFGGYEQYF.

The chain has TRBV6-5 and TRBJ1-6; 8 nucleotides align to TRBD1. This CDR3 has 15 amino acids. Germline V gives CDR1 MNHEY, CDR2 SVGAGI. V dropped 4 bases and J dropped 8; count of bases not matched to a gene: 7. For the CDR3, the DNA is TGTGCCAGCAGTTCCTCGGACAGGGACCATTCACCCCTCCACTTT. Protein sequence: CASSSSDRDHSPLHF.

A word on this clone: The sample carries other DNA sequences with the same CDR3. The rearrangement joins TRBV4-3 to TRBJ2-5; weak D call: TRBD1 (7 bases). This CDR3 has 15 residues. Deletions cut 1 base from V and 1 base from J, with 10 bases between. Germline CDR1 and CDR2: LGHNA and YSLEER. The CDR3 DNA reads TGCGCCAGCAGCCAAGGGCAGGGGGGCCAAGAGACCCAGTACTTC. This sequence encodes CASSQGQGGQETQYF.

J is TRBJ2-7 and V is TRBV11-2; 10 nucleotides line up with TRBD2. The CDR3 is 18 amino acids. The V and J ends lost 5 bases and 11 bases, in that order; junction bases with no gene match: 24. The germline V gene has CDR1 SGHAT and CDR2 FQNNGV. For the CDR3, the DNA is TGTGCCAGCAGCCCAACCCGGGCTAGCGGGAGCCCCCGACACCTAAAGTACTTC. Translating gives CASSPTRASGSPRHLKYF.

This chain connects TRBV28 to TRBJ1-1; 7 nucleotides align to TRBD1. Germline values: CDR1 MDHEN, CDR2 SYDVKM. J gave up 5 bases and V 4 bases, and 7 bases lay outside the gene matches. The CDR3 contains 14 residues. The CDR3 sequence is CASSWAGGRTEAFF. CDR3 sequence (DNA): TGTGCCAGCAGTTGGGCAGGGGGACGAACTGAAGCTTTCTTT.

V gene TRBV28 combines with J gene TRBJ2-7; 7 bases agree with TRBD2. V shed 6 bases and J 1 base; nucleotides not matched to a gene: 9. Germline-derived CDR1 and CDR2 are MDHEN and SYDVKM. This CDR3 spans 15 amino acids. In DNA, the CDR3 is TGTGCCAGCAGCCAAGGGAGGGGTTGGTCCTACGAGCAGTACTTC. Translating it yields CASSQGRGWSYEQYF. Full variable domain (outside the CDR3, taken from reference TRBV28 and TRBJ2-7): DVKVTQSSRYLVKRTGEKVFLECVQDMDHENMFWYRQDPGLGLRLIYFSYDVKMKEKGDIPEGYSVSREKKERFSLILESASTNQTSMYLCASSQGRGWSYEQYFGPGTRLTVT.

The rearrangement joins TRBV18 to TRBJ2-5, with D perhaps matching TRBD1 (5 bases). Germline V CDR1 and CDR2: KGHSH, LQKENI. V was trimmed by 5 bases and J by 2 bases, leaving 9 bases between them. The CDR3 loop spans 13 amino acids. CDR3 sequence reads: CASSSGHQETQYF. Written as DNA, the CDR3 is TGTGCCAGCTCATCAGGACATCAAGAGACCCAGTACTTC.

This clone was recorded a few times. V usage is TRBV7-9 and J usage is TRBJ2-2; 11 nucleotides agree with TRBD2. The V and J ends lost 2 bases and 5 bases, in that order; junction bases with no gene match: 1. Germline assignment: CDR1 SEHNR and CDR2 FQNEAQ (reference sequence). The CDR3 runs to 15 residues. CDR3 amino acids: CASSLTSGGTGELFF. The CDR3 bases are TGTGCCAGCAGCTTAACTAGCGGGGGAACCGGGGAGCTGTTTTTT.

The chain employs TRBV7-9 and TRBJ1-2; tentatively, D is TRBD1 (5 bases). The CDR3 runs 13 residues. The V end was cut by 1 base, the J end by 5 bases, with 8 bases between. Germline CDR1 is SEHNR and CDR2 is FQNEAQ (reference sequence). DNA for the CDR3: TGTGCCAGCAGCTTAGTTCCAGGGTATGGCTACACCTTC. Amino acid sequence: CASSLVPGYGYTF.

This sequence joins TRBV6-2 or TRBV6-3 and TRBJ2-1; TRBD2 matches 8 bases. Germline V gene lookup returns CDR1 MNHEY and CDR2 SVGEGT. The J segment lost 8 bases and the V segment lost 5 bases, leaving 5 bases of the junction unmatched. This CDR3 spans 13 amino acids. For the CDR3, the DNA is TGTGCCAGCAGTAGCGGGAGTTTTTATGAGCAGTTCTTC. Translating it yields CASSSGSFYEQFF.